This TCR beta chain stems from a study of blood T cell repertoires in COVID-19. The wider study: COVID-19 samples from acute and convalescent phases originated in the United States, Italy and Spain. T cells, B-cell-depleted T cells, or PBMCs provided the cDNA or gDNA that served as material.

Trimming at V came to 7 bases and at J to 8 bases, leaving 5 bases not matched to a gene. Per the germline V gene, CDR1 is MDHEN and CDR2 is SYDVKM. The CDR3 has 14 residues. Authors' analysis steps: How many nucleated cells were present was estimated from reference gene primer amplification. The repertoire was sequenced with immunoSEQ multiplex PCR; TCRdb's copy has only in-frame clones and lacks some. V, J and clone size are taken as reported in that table, and D and trimming were inferred from the DNA itself. The sample holds about 130,000 clones, around 86% seen once. This clone was seen a single time.

The origin of this receptor is an elderly man with active or convalescent COVID-19. This chain connects TRBV28 to TRBJ2-1; TRBD2 matches at 13 bases. The sequencing input was peripheral blood. The CDR3 coding sequence is TGTGCCAGCATTACTAGCGGGGGGGCCGATGAGCAGTTCTTC. Its translation: CASITSGGADEQFF.